This T cell receptor (beta chain) was profiled in a study of blood T cell repertoires in COVID-19. Study-wide context: The samples span acute and convalescent COVID-19 from the United States, Italy and Spain. PBMCs, B-cell-depleted T cells, or T cells provided the cDNA or gDNA that made up the material.

Per the study methods: Reference gene primer amplification gave estimated nucleated cell counts. The assay was immunoSEQ multiplex PCR, and TCRdb's table has in-frame clones only and misses some. V, J and clone size were drawn from that table, and D and trimming were deduced from the DNA. The sample contains over 120,000 clones, roughly 91% of which appear only once. The sequence came from a man aged 55 to 70 with active or convalescent COVID-19. Sequenced sample: peripheral blood.

The CDR3 DNA reads TGTGCCAGCAGTTATGAACGGGCCGCCGGGACAGGGGTAGGAAAACTGTTTTTT. Encoded protein: CASSYERAAGTGVGKLFF. The chain employs TRBV6-2 or TRBV6-3 and TRBJ1-4, with 10 bases matching TRBD1. J was trimmed by 10 bases and V by 3 bases; bases with no gene match: 17. Germline assignment: CDR1 MNHEY and CDR2 SVGEGT. CDR3 length equals 18 residues.